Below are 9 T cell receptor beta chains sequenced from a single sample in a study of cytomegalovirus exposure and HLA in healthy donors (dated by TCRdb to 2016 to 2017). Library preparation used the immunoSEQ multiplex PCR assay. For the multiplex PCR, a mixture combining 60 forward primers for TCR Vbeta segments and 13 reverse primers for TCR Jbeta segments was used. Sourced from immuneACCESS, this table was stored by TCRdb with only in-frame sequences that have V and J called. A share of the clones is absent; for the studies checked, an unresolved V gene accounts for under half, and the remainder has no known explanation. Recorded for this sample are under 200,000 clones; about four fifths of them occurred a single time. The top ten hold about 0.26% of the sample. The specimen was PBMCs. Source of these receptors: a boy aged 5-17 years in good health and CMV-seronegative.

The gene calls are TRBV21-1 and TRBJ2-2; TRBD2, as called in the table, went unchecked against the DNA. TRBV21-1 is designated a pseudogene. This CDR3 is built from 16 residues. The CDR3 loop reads CASRERRKNNTGELFF. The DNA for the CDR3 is TGTGCCAGCAGAGAGCGTAGAAAGAACAACACCGGGGAGCTGTTTTTT.

The CDR3 region is CASSPTGNSNQPQHF. CDR3 sequence (DNA): TGTGCCAGCAGCCCCACGGGGAATAGCAATCAGCCCCAGCATTTT. The chain recombines TRBV9 with TRBJ1-5; no reliable D call. Germline-derived CDR1 and CDR2 are SGDLS and YYNGEE. The CDR3 extends over 15 amino acids. The V and J ends lost 4 bases and 0 bases respectively, with 11 bases between them. Full variable domain (rest looked up from reference TRBV9 and TRBJ1-5): DSGVTQTPKHLITATGQRVTLRCSPRSGDLSVYWYQQSLDQGLQFLIQYYNGEERAKGNILERFSAQQFPDLHSELNLSSLELGDSALYFCASSPTGNSNQPQHFGDGTRLSIL.

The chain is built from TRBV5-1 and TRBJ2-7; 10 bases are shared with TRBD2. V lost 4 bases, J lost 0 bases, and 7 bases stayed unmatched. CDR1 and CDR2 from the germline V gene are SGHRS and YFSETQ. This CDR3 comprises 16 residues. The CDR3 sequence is CASSTLGLADSYEQYF. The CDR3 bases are TGCGCCAGCAGCACATTAGGACTAGCGGACTCCTACGAGCAGTACTTC.

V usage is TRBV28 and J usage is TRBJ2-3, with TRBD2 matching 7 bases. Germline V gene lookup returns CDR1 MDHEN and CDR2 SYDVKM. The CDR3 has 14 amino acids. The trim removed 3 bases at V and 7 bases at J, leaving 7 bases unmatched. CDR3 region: CASSFVTSDHTQYF. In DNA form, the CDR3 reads TGTGCCAGCAGTTTTGTTACTAGCGATCATACGCAGTATTTT.

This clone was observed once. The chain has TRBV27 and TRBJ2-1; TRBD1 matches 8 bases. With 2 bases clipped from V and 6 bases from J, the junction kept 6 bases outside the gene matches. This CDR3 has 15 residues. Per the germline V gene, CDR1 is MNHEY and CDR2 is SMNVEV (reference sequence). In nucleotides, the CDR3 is TGTGCCAGCAGTTTAGCACAGGGGGTCGGCAATGAGCAGTTCTTC. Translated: CASSLAQGVGNEQFF.

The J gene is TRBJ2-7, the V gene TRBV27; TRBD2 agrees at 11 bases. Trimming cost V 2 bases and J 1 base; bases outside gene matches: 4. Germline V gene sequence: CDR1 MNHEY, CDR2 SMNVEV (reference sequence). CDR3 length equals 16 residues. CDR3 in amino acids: CASSLRLAGRSYEQYF. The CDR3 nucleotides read TGTGCCAGCAGTTTACGACTAGCGGGACGTTCCTACGAGCAGTACTTC.

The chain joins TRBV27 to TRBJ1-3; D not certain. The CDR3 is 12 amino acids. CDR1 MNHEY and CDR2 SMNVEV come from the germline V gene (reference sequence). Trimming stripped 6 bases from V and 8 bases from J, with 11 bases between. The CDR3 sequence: CASREGADTIYF. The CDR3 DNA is TGTGCCAGCAGGGAGGGAGCGGACACCATATATTTT.

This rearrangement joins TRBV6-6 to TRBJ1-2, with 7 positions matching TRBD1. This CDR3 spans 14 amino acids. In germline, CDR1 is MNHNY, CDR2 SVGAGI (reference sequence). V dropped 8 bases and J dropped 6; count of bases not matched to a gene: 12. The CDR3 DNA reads TGTGCCAGCTCGTTCGAGGGGGCTAGTGATGGCTACACCTTC. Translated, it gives CASSFEGASDGYTF.

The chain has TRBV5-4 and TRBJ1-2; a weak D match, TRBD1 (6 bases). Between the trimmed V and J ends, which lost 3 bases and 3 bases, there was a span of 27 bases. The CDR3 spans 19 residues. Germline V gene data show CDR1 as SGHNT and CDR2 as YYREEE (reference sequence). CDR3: CASSWRAAGLSKGDYGYTF. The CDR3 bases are TGTGCCAGCAGCTGGCGCGCGGCCGGCCTAAGTAAGGGGGACTATGGCTACACCTTC.